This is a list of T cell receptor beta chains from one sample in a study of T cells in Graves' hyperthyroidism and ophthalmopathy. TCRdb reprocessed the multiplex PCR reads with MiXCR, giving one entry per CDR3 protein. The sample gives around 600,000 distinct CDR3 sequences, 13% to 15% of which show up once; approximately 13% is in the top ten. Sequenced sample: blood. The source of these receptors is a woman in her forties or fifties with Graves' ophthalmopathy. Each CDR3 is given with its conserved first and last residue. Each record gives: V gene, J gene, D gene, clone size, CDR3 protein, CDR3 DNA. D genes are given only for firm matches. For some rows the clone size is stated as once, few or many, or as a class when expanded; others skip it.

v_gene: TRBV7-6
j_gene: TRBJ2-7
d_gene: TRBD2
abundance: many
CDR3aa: CASSPRLASPYEQYF
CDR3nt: TGTGCCAGCAGCCCTCGACTAGCGTCTCCCTACGAGCAGTACTTC

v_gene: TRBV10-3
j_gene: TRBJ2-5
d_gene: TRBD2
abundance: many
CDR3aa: CAISESVSGRTAQGETQYF
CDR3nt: TGTGCCATCAGTGAGTCAGTTAGCGGGAGGACCGCCCAGGGCGAGACCCAGTACTTC

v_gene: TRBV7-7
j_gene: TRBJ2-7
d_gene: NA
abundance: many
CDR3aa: CASSLGHSSTYEQYF
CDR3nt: TGTGCTAGCAGCTTAGGTCACTCCTCGACCTACGAGCAGTACTTC

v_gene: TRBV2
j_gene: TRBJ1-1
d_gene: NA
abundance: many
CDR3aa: CASSEGLTEAFF
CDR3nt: TGTGCCAGCAGTGAAGGGTTGACTGAAGCTTTCTTT

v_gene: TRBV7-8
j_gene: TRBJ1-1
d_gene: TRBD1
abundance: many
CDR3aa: CASSLGTGGWVTEAFF
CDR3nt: TGTGCCAGCAGCTTAGGGACAGGGGGGTGGGTCACTGAAGCTTTCTTT

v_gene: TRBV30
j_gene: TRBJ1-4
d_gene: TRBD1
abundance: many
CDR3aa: CAWRDRVGEKLFF
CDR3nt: TGTGCCTGGAGAGACAGGGTTGGAGAAAAACTGTTTTTT

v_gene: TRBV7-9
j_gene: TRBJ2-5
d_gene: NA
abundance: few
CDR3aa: CASSFGRVGETQYF
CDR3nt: TGTGCCAGCAGCTTCGGCAGGGTGGGGGAGACCCAGTACTTC

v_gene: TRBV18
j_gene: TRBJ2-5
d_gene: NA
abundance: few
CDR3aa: CASSPSQLPEETQYF
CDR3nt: TGTGCCAGCTCACCAAGTCAACTACCAGAAGAGACCCAGTACTTC

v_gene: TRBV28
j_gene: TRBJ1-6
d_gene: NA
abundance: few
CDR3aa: CASSLLPPSPLHF
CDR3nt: TGTGCCAGCAGTTTATTGCCTCCTTCACCCCTCCACTTT

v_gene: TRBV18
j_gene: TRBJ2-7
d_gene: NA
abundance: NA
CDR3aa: CASSPPGGAILGEQYF
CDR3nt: TGTGCCAGCTCACCACCAGGCGGGGCCATCCTGGGGGAGCAGTACTTC

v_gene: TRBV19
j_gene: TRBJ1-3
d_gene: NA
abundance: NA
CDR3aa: CASTPQVIPGNTIYF
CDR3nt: TGTGCCAGTACCCCCCAGGTAATTCCTGGAAACACCATATATTTT

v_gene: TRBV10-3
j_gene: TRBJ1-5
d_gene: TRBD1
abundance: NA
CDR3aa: CAVGTDLNQPQHF
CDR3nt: TGTGCCGTCGGGACAGATCTCAATCAGCCCCAGCATTTT

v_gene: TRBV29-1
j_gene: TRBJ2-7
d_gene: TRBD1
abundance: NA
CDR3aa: CSVEAPGTGATYEQYF
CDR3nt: TGCAGCGTTGAAGCCCCTGGGACAGGGGCCACCTACGAGCAGTACTTC

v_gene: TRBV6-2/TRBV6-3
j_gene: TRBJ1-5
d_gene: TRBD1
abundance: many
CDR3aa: CASSYSGQSNQPQHF
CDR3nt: TGTGCCAGCAGTTACTCGGGACAGAGCAATCAGCCCCAGCATTTT

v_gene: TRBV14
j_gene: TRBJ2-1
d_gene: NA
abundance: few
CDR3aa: CASSQVGVIPYNEQFF
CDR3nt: TGTGCCAGCAGCCAAGTTGGGGTTATCCCGTACAATGAGCAGTTCTTC

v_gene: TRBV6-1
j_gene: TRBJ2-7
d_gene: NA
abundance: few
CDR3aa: CASSEAYEGGSYEQYF
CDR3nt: TGTGCCAGCAGTGAAGCTTATGAAGGGGGCTCCTACGAGCAGTACTTC

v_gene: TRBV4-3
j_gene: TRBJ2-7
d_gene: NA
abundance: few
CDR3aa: CASSQDSDRSYEQYF
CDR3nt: TGCGCCAGCAGCCAAGACTCGGACCGTTCCTACGAGCAGTACTTC

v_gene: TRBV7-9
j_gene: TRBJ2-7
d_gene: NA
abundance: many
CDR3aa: CASSLGAEQYF
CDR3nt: TGTGCCAGCAGCTTAGGGGCAGAGCAGTACTTC

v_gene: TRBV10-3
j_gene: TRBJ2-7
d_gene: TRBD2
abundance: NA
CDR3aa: CAVGIVLGGTYEQYF
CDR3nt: TGTGCCGTAGGGATCGTTTTGGGGGGGACGTACGAGCAGTACTTC

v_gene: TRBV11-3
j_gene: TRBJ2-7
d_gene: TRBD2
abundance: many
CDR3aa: CASSLSAGGSYEQYF
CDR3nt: TGTGCCAGCAGCTTATCGGCGGGAGGCTCCTACGAGCAGTACTTC

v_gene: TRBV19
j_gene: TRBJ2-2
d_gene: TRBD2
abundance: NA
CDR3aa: CASSIASVSGRGRNTGELFF
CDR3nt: TGTGCCAGTAGTATCGCTTCAGTTAGCGGGAGGGGCCGGAACACCGGGGAGCTGTTTTTT

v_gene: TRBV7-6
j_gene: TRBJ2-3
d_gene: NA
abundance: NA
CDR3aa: CASSSLGIPDTQYF
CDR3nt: TGTGCCAGCAGCTCCCTAGGGATACCAGATACGCAGTATTTT

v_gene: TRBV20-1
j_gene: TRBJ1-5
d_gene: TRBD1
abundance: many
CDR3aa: CSARDETGGYSNQPQHF
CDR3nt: TGCAGTGCTAGAGATGAGACAGGGGGATATAGCAATCAGCCCCAGCATTTT

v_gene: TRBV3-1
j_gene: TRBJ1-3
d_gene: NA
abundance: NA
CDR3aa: CASSQRDSGNTIYF
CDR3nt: TGTGCCAGCAGCCAAAGAGATTCGGGAAACACCATATATTTT

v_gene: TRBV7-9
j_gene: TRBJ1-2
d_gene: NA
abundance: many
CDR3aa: CASSEDKAFYGYTF
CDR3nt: TGTGCCAGCAGCGAGGACAAGGCCTTCTATGGCTACACCTTC

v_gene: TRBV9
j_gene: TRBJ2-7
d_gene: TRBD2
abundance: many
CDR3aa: CASSVTAGGVFYEQYF
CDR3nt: TGTGCCAGCAGCGTAACTGCGGGAGGGGTATTCTACGAGCAGTACTTC

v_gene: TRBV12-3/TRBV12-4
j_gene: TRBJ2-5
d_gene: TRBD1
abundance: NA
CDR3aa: CASSLGTGGDGTQYF
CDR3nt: TGTGCCAGCAGTTTGGGGACAGGGGGCGACGGGACCCAGTACTTC

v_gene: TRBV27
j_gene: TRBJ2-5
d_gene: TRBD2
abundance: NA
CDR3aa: CASGTVGRAQYF
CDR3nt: TGTGCCAGCGGGACGGTCGGGAGGGCCCAGTACTTC

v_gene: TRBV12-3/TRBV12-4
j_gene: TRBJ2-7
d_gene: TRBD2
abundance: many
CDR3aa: CASRRTSVSYEQYF
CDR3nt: TGTGCCAGCAGACGGACTAGCGTCTCCTACGAGCAGTACTTC

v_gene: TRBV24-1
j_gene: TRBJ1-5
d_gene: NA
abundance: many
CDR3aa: CATSGGSNQPQHF
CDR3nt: TGTGCCACCAGTGGGGGCAGCAATCAGCCCCAGCATTTT

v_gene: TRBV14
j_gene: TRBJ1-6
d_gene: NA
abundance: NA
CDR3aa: CASSQQNNSPLHF
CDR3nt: TGTGCCAGCAGCCAACAGAATAATTCACCCCTCCACTTT

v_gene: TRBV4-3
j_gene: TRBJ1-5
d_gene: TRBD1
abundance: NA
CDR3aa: CASSPRHRGGATQHF
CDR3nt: TGCGCCAGCAGCCCTAGACACAGAGGGGGCGCGACCCAGCATTTT

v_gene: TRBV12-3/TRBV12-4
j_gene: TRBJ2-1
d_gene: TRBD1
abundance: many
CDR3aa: CASIRQGSYNEQFF
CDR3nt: TGTGCCAGCATCCGACAGGGATCCTACAATGAGCAGTTCTTC

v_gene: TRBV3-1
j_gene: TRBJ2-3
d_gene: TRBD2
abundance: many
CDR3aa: CASSQEGLAETQYF
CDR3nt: TGTGCCAGCAGCCAAGAGGGACTAGCGGAAACGCAGTATTTT

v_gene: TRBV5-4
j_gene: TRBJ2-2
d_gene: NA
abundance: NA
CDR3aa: CASSSKITGELFF
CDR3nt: TGTGCCAGCAGCTCCAAAATCACCGGGGAGCTGTTTTTT

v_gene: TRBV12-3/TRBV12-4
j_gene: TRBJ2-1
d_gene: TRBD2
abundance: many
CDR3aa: CASSLRREGFNEQFF
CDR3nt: TGTGCCAGCAGTTTGAGGCGGGAGGGCTTCAATGAGCAGTTCTTC

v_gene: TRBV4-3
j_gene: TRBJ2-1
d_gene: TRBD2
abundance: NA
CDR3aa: CASSQDAGGPDEQFF
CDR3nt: TGCGCCAGCAGCCAAGATGCGGGAGGGCCTGATGAGCAGTTCTTC